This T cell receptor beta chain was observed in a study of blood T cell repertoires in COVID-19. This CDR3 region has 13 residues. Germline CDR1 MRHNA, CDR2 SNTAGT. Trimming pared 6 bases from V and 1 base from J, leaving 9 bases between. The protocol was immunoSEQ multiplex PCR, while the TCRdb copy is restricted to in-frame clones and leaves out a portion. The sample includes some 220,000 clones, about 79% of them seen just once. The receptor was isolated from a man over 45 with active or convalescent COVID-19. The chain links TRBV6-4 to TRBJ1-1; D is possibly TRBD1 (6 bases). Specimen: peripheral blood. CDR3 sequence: CASRAGANTEAFF. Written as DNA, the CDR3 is TGTGCCAGCAGGGCAGGGGCGAACACTGAAGCTTTCTTT.